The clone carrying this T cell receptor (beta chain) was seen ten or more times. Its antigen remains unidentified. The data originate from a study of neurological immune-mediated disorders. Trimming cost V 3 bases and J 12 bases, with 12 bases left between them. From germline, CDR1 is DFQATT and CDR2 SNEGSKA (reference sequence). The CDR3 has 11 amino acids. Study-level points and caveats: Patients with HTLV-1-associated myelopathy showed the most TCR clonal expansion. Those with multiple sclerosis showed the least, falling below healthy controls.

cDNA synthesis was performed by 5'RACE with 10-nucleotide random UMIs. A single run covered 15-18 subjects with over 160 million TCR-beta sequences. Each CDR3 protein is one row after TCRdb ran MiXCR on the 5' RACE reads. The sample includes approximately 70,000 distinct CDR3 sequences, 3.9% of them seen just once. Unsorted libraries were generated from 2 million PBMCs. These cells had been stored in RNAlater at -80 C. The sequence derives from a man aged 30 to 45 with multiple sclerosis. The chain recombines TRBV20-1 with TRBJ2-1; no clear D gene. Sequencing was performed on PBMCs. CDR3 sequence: CSASYKSWQFF. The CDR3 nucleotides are TGCAGTGCTAGTTACAAATCGTGGCAGTTCTTC.